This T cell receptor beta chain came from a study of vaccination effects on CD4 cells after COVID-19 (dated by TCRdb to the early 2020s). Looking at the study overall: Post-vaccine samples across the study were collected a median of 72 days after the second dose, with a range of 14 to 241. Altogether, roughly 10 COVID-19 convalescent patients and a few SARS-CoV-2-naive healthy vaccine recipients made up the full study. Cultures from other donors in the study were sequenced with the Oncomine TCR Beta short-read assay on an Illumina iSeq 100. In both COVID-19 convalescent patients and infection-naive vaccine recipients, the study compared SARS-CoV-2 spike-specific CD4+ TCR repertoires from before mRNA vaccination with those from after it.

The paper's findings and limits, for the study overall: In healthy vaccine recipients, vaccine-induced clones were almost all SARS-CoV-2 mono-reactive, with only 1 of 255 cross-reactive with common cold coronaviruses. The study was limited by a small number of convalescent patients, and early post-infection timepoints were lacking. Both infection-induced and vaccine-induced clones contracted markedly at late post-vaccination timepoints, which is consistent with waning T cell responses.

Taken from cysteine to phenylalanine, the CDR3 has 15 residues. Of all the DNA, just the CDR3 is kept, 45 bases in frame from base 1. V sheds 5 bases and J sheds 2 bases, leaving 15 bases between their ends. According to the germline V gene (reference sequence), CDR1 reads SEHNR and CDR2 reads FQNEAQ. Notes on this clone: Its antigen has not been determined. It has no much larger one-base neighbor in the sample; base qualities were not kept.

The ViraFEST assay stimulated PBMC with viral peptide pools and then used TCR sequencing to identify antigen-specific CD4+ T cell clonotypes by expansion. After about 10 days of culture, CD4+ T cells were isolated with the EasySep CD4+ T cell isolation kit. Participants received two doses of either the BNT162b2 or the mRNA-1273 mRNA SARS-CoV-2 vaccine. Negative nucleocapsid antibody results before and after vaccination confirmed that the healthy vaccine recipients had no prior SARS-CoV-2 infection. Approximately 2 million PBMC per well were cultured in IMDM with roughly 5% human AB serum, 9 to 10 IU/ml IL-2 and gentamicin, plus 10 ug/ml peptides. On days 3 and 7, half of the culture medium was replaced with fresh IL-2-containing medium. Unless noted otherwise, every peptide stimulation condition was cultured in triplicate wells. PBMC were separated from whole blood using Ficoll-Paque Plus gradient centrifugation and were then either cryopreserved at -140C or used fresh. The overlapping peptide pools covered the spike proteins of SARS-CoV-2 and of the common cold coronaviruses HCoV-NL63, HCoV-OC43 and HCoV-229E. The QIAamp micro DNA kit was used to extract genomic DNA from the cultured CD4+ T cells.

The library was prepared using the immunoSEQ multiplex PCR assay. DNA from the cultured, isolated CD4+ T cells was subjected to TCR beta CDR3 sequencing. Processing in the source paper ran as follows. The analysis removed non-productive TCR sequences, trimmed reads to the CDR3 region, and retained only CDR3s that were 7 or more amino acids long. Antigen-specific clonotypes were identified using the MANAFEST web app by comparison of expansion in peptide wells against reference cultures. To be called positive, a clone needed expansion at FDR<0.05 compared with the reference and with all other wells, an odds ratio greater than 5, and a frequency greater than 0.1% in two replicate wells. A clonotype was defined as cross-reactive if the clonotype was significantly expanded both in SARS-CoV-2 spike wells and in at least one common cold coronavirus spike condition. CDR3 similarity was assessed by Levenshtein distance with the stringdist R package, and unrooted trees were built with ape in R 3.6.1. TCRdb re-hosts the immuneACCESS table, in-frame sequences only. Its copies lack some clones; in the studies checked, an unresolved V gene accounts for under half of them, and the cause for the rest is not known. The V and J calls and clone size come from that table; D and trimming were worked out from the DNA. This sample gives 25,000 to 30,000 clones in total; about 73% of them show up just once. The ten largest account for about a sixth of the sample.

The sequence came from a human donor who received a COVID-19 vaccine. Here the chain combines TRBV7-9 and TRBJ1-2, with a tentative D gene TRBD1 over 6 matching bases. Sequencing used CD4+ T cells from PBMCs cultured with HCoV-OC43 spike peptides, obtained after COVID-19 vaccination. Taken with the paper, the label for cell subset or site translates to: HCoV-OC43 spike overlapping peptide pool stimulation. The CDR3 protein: CASSTPRTANYGYTF. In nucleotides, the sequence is TGTGCCAGCAGCACCCCAAGGACAGCCAACTATGGCTACACCTTC.